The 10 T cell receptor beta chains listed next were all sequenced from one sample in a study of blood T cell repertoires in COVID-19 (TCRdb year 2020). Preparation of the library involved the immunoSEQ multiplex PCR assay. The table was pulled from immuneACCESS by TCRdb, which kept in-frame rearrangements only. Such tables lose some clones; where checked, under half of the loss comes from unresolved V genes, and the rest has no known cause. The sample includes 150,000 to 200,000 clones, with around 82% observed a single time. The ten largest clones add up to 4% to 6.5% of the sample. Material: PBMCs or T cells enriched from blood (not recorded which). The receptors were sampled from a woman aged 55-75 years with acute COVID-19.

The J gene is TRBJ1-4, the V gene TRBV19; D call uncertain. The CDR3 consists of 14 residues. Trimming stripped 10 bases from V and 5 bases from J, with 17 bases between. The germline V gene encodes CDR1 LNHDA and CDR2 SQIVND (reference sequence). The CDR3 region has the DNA TGTGCCACTCAAAGCGGGGTCGTGAATGAAAAACTGTTTTTT. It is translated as CATQSGVVNEKLFF.

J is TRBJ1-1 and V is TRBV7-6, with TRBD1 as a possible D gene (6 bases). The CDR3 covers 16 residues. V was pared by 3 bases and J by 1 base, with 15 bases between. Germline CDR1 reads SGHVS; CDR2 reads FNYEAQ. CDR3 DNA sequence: TGTGCCAGCAGCTTTCCCCGTCAGGGGAAGAACACTGAAGCTTTCTTT. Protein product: CASSFPRQGKNTEAFF.

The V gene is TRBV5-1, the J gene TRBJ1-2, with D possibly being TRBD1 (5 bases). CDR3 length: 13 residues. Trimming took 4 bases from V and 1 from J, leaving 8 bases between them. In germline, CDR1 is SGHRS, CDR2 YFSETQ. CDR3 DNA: TGCGCCAGCAGCCCAGGACATAACTATGGCTACACCTTC. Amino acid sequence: CASSPGHNYGYTF.

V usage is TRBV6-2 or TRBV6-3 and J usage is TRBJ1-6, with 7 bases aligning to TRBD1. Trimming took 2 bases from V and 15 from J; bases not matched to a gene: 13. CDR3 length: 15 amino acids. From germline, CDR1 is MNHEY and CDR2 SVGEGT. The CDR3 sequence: CASSYQRQGGKFLHF. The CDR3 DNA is TGTGCCAGCAGTTACCAGCGACAGGGAGGAAAATTCCTCCACTTT.

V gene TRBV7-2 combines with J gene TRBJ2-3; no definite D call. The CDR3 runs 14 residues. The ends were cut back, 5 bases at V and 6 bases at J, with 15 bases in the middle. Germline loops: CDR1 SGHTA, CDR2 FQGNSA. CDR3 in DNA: TGTGCCAGCAGCCCCCGCCCGTTTGGCGATACGCAGTATTTT. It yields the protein CASSPRPFGDTQYF.

The CDR3 here is CASSLSTGEYEQYF. As DNA, the CDR3 is TGCGCCAGCAGCTTATCGACAGGGGAATACGAGCAGTACTTC. The chain combines TRBV5-1 with TRBJ2-7; TRBD1 matches at 8 bases. There are 14 residues in the CDR3. V dropped 2 bases and J dropped 4; count of bases not matched to a gene: 5. Germline V gene data show CDR1 as SGHRS and CDR2 as YFSETQ.

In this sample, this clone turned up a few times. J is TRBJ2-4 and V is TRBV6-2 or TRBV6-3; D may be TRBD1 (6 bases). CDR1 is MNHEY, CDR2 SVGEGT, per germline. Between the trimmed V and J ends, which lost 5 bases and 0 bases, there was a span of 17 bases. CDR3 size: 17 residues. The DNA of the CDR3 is TGTGCCAGCAGTGGGGCTACAGGGAACTTAGCCAAAAACATTCAGTACTTC. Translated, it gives CASSGATGNLAKNIQYF.

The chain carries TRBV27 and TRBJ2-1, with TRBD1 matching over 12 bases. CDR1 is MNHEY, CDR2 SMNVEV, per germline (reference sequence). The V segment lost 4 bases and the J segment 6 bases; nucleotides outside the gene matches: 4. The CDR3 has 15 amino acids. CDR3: CASSSGQGAINEQFF. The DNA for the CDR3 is TGTGCCAGCAGTTCGGGACAGGGGGCGATCAATGAGCAGTTCTTC.

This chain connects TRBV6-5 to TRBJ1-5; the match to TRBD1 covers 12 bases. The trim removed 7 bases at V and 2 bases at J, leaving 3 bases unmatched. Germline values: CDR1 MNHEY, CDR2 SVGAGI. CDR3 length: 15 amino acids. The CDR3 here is CASTWDRGRNQPQHF. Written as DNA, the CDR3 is TGTGCCAGCACCTGGGACAGGGGGCGCAATCAGCCCCAGCATTTT.

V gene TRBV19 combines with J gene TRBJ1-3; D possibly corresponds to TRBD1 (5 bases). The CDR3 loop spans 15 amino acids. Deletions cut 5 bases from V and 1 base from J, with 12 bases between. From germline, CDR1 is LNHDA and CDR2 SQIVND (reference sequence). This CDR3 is CASSDPGTSGNTIYF. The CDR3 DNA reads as TGTGCCAGTAGTGATCCTGGGACTTCTGGAAACACCATATATTTT.